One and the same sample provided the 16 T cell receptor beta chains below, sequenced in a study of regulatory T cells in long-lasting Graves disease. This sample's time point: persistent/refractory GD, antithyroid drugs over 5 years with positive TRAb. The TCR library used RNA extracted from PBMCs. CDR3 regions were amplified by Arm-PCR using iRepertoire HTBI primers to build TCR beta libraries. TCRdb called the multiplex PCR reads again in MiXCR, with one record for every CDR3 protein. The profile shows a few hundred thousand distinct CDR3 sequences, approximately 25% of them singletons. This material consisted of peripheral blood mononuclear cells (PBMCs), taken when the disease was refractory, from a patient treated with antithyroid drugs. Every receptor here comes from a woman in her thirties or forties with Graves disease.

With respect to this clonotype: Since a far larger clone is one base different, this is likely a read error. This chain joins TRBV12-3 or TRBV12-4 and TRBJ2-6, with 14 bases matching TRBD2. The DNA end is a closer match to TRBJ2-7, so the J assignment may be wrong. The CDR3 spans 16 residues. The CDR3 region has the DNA TGTGTCAGCAGTTCGGGACTAGCGGGAGTATCCTACGAGCAGTACTTC. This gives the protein CVSSSGLAGVSYEQYF.

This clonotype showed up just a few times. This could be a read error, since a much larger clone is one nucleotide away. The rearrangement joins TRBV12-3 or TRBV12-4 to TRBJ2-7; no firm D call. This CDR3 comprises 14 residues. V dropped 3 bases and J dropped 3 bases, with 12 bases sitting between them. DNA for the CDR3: TGTGCCAGCAGTTTCCCCCACGACAACTACGAGCAGTACTTC. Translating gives CASSFPHDNYEQYF.

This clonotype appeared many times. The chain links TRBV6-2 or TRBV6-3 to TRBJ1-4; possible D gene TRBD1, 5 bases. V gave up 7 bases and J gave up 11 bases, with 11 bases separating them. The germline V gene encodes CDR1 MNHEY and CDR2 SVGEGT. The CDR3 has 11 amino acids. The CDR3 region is CASNRQWKLFF. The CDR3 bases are TGTGCCAGCAACAGACAGTGGAAACTGTTTTTT.

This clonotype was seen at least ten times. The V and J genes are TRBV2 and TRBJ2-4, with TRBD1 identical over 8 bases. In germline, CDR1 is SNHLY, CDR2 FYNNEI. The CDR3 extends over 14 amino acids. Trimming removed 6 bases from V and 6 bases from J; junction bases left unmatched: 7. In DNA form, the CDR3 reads TGTGCCAGCAGAATCGACAGGGGCCGAAACATTCAGTACTTC. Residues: CASRIDRGRNIQYF.

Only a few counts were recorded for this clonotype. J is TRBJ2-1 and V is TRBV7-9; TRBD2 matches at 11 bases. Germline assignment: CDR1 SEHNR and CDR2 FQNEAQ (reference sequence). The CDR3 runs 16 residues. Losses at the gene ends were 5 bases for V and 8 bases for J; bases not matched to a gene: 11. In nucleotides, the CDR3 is TGTGCCAGCAGCCGGACGACTAGCGGGAAGAAGGATGAGCAGTTCTTC. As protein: CASSRTTSGKKDEQFF. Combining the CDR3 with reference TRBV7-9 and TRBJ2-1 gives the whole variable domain DTGVSQNPRHKITKRGQNVTFRCDPISEHNRLYWYRQTLGQGPEFLTYFQNEAQLEKSRLLSDRFSAERPKGSFSTLEIQRTEQGDSAMYLCASSRTTSGKKDEQFFGPGTRLTVL.

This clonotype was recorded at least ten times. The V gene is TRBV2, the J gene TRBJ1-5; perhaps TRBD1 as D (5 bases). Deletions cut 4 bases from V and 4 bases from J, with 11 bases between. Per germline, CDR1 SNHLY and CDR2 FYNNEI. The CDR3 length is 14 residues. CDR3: CASSVTGGNQPQHF. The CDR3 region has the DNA TGTGCCAGCAGTGTTACAGGTGGTAATCAGCCCCAGCATTTT.

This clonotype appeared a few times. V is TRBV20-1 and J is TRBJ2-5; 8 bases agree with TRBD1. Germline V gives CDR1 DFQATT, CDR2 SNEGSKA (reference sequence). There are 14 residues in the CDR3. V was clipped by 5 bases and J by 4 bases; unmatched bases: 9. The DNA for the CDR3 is TGCAGTGCTTTAAGGACAGGGCCAGGAGAGACCCAGTACTTC. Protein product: CSALRTGPGETQYF.

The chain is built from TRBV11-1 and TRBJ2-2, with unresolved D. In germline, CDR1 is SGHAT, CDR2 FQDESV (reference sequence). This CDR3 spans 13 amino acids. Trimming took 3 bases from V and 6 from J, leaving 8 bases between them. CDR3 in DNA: TGTGCCAGCAGCTTCATAAGCGCCGGGGAGCTGTTTTTT. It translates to CASSFISAGELFF.

The CDR3, as DNA: TGTGCCAGCAGTCGAAAGCCCCACGGGAACACTGAAGCTTTCTTT. This translates into CASSRKPHGNTEAFF. The chain carries TRBV7-2 and TRBJ1-1, with D uncertain. The CDR3 length is 15 residues. V was shortened by 6 bases and J by 1 base, with 15 bases between the two germline ends. Per germline, CDR1 SGHTA and CDR2 FQGNSA.

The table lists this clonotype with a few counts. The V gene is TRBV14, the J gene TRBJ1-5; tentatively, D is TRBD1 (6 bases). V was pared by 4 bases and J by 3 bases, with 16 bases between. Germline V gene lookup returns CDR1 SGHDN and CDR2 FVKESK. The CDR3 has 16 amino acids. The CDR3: CASSPQGMGPNQPQHF. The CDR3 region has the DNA TGTGCCAGCAGCCCACAGGGAATGGGGCCCAATCAGCCCCAGCATTTT.

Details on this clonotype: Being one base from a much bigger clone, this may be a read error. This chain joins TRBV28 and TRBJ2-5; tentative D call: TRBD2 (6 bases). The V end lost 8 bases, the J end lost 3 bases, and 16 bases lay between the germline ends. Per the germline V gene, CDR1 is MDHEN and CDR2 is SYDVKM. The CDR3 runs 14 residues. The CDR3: CASDPVGGEETQYF. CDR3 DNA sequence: TGTGCCAGCGACCCGGTGGGGGGTGAAGAGACCCAGTACTTC. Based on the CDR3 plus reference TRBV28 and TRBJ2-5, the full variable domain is DVKVTQSSRYLVKRTGEKVFLECVQDMDHENMFWYRQDPGLGLRLIYFSYDVKMKEKGDIPEGYSVSREKKERFSLILESASTNQTSMYLCASDPVGGEETQYFGPGTRLLVL.

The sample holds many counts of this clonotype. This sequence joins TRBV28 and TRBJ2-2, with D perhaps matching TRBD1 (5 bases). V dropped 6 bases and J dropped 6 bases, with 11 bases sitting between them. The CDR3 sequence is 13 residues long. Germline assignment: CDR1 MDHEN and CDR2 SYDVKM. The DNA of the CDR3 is TGTGCCAGCAGCTCAGGGTGGCCCGGGGAGCTGTTTTTT. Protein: CASSSGWPGELFF.

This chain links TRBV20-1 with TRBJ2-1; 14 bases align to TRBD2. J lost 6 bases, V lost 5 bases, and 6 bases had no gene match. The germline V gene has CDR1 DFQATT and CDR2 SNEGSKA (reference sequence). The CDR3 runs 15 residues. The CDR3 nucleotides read TGCAGTGCTCTACAAGGACTAGCGGGAGGCAATGAGCAGTTCTTC. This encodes CSALQGLAGGNEQFF.

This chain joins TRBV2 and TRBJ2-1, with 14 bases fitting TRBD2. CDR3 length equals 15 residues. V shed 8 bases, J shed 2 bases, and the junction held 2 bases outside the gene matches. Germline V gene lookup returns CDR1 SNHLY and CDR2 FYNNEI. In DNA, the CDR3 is TGTGCCAGCCCGGGACTAGCGGGGGCCTACAATGAGCAGTTCTTC. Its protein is CASPGLAGAYNEQFF.

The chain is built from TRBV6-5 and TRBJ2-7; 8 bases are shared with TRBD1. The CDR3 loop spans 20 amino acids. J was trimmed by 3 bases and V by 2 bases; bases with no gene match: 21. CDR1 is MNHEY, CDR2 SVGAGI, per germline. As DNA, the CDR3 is TGTGCCAGCAGTTACGCGTCCGGACAGGGAAGGGTTGGGATTATCTACGAGCAGTACTTC. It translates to CASSYASGQGRVGIIYEQYF.

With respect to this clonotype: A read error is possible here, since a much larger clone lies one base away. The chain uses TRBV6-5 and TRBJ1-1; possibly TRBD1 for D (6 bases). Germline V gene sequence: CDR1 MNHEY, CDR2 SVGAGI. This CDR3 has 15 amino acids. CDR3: CASSYLDSLNTGAFF. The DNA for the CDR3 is TGTGCCAGCAGTTATTTGGACAGCCTGAACACTGGAGCTTTCTTT.